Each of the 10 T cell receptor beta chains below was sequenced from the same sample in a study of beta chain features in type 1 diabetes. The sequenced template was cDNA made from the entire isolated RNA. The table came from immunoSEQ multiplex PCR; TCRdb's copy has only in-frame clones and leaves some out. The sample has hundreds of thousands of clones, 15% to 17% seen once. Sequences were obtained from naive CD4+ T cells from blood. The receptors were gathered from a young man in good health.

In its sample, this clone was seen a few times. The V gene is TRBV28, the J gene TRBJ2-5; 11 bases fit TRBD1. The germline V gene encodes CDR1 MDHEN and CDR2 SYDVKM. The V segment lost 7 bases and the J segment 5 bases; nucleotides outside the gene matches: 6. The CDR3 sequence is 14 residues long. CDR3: CASNMDRGRETQYF. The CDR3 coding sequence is TGTGCCAGCAATATGGACAGGGGGCGGGAGACCCAGTACTTC.

The CDR3 reads CASGGASTDTQYF. CDR3 nucleotides: TGTGCCAGCGGGGGTGCTAGCACAGATACGCAGTATTTT. The rearrangement uses TRBV6-1 and TRBJ2-3, with D perhaps given as TRBD1 or TRBD2 (5 bases each). There are 13 residues in the CDR3. Germline V gene data show CDR1 as MNHNS and CDR2 as SASEGT. V lost 8 bases and J lost 0, with 9 bases in between.

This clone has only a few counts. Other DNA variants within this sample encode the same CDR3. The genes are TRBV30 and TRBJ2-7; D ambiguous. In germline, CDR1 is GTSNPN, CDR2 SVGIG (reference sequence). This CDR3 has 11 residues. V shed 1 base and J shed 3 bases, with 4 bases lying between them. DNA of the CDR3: TGTGCCTGGAGTGGGGTCTACGAGCAGTACTTC. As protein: CAWSGVYEQYF.

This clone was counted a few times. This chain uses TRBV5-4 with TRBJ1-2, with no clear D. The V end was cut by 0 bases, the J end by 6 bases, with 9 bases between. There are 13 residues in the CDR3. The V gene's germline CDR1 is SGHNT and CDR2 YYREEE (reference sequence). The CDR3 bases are TGTGCCAGCAGCTTGGAGTACGGGGATGGCTACACCTTC. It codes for CASSLEYGDGYTF. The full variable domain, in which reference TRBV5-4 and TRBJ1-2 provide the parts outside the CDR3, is ETGVTQSPTHLIKTRGQQVTLRCSSQSGHNTVSWYQQALGQGPQFIFQYYREEENGRGNFPPRFSGLQFPNYSSELNVNALELDDSALYLCASSLEYGDGYTFGSGTRLTVV.

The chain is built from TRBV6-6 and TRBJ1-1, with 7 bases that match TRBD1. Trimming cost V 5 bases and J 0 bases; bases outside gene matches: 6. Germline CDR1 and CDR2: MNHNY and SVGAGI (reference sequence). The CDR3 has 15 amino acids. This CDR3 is CASSRDRVLNTEAFF. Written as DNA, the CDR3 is TGTGCCAGCAGTCGTGACAGGGTACTGAACACTGAAGCTTTCTTT.

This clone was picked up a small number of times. The CDR3 region is CASGDYRGNSYEQYF. The CDR3, as DNA: TGTGCCAGCGGGGACTACAGGGGGAACTCCTACGAGCAGTACTTC. The chain recombines TRBV27 with TRBJ2-5, with a weak D call TRBD1 (8 bases). The tail of the sequence fits TRBJ2-7 better, so the J call may be wrong. CDR1 MNHEY and CDR2 SMNVEV come from the germline V gene (reference sequence). This CDR3 contains 15 residues.

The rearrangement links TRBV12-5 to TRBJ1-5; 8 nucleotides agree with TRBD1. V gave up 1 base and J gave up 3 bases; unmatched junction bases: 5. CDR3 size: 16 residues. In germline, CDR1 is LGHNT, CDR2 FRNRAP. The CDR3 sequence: CASGLGTGKYNQPQHF. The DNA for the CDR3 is TGTGCTAGTGGTTTGGGGACAGGGAAGTACAATCAGCCCCAGCATTTT.

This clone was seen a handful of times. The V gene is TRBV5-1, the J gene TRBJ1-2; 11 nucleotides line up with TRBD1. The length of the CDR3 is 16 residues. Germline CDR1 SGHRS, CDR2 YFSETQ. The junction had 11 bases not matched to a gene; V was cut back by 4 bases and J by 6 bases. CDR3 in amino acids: CASSPGQGADANGYTF. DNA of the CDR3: TGCGCCAGCAGCCCCGGACAGGGGGCAGATGCGAATGGCTACACCTTC.

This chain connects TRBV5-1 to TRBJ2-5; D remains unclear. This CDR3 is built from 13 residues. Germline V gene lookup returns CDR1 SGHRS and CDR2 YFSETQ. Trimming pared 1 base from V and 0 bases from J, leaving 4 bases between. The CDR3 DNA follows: TGCGCCAGCAGCTTGCCGAACCAAGAGACCCAGTACTTC. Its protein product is CASSLPNQETQYF.

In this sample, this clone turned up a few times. The CDR3 bases are TGTGCCAGCAGCCTATTTCTTGGGGAGCAGTTCTTC. Amino acids: CASSLFLGEQFF. J is TRBJ2-1 and V is TRBV7-3, with unresolved D. The CDR3 length is 12 residues. Trimming removed 5 bases at V and 10 bases at J, with 12 bases between. Germline V gives CDR1 SGHTA, CDR2 FQGTGA.